This T cell receptor (beta chain) was found in a study of T cells in Graves' hyperthyroidism and ophthalmopathy. Study-wide points: For ophthalmopathy, model prediction preceded onset by a median 6.5 months.

This clonotype was found many times. The antigen is not known. Hyperthyroidism, newly diagnosed and lasting under 2 months, affected patients aged 18 to 65. Exclusion of patients followed from uncontrolled infection, other autoimmune disease, pregnancy or lactation. PBMCs stemmed from around 10 ml fresh peripheral blood. Germline assignment: CDR1 LNHNV and CDR2 YYDKDF (reference sequence). This CDR3 region has 16 residues. Deletions cut 5 bases from V and 0 bases from J, with 17 bases between. Researchers amplified the TCR beta CDR3 regions from RNA transcripts. HTBI primers were the set used in a first-round RT-PCR of the TCR CDR3. TCRdb used MiXCR to reprocess the multiplex PCR reads, holding one entry per CDR3 protein. Of fewer than 700,000 distinct CDR3 sequences listed, around 16% were seen once; the top ten hold 3.8%.

The chain carries TRBV15 and TRBJ2-7, with a weak D call TRBD1 (6 bases). This receptor was obtained from a young woman with Graves' hyperthyroidism. Sequenced sample: blood. The CDR3 region has the DNA TGTGCCACCAGCCGAAGAGGGGGAGTTGCCTCCTACGAGCAGTACTTC. Translation: CATSRRGGVASYEQYF.